Listed below are T cell receptor beta chains from one sample, sequenced in a study of shared clonotypes between healthy human individuals. The assay was immunoSEQ multiplex PCR, and TCRdb's table has in-frame clones only and misses some. The sample yields over 2,000,000 clones, 93% seen once. Sequenced material: naive CD8+ T cells from PBMCs. The origin of the receptors is a man between 18 and 35 years old in good health. Some clones in this sample may be carry-over from other donors' samples. The CDR3 runs from the conserved cysteine through the conserved F or W. A D gene is named only where the DNA matches it firmly.

d_gene	v_gene	j_gene	len	CDR3aa
NA	TRBV5-5	TRBJ1-2	12	CASSLGSYGYTF
TRBD2	TRBV5-1	TRBJ2-7	15	CASSLERGDPYEQYF
NA	TRBV29-1	TRBJ1-2	12	CSVGPTNYGYTF
NA	TRBV5-5	TRBJ2-7	14	CASSPRDGAYEQYF
TRBD2	TRBV7-9	TRBJ2-5	15	CASSWTSGRVETQYF
NA	TRBV28	TRBJ1-1	13	CASSLLRTTEAFF
NA	TRBV10-1	TRBJ1-5	16	CASSESVGVSNQPQHF
TRBD2	TRBV27	TRBJ2-7	15	CASSFRLAGIYEQYF
TRBD2	TRBV5-1	TRBJ2-5	17	CASSLVMVAGVKETQYF
TRBD1	TRBV7-6	TRBJ2-7	16	CASSLARDRVTYEQYF
TRBD1	TRBV18	TRBJ1-2	16	CASSPSRGPRNYGYTF
NA	TRBV19	TRBJ1-2	14	CASSIPPLQVGYTF
NA	TRBV6-5	TRBJ2-7	10	CASSFGEQYF
NA	TRBV29-1	TRBJ2-3	13	CSVEDHYEDTQYF
TRBD2	TRBV4-2	TRBJ2-2	18	CASSQELLGLVTSGELFF
TRBD1	TRBV27	TRBJ1-5	14	CASSLDRGNQPQHF
TRBD1	TRBV5-1	TRBJ2-7	15	CASSSGQGFSYEQYF
NA	TRBV7-9	TRBJ2-7	15	CASSFRLAPTYEQYF
NA	TRBV14	TRBJ1-1	15	CASSQGRLMNTEAFF
TRBD2	TRBV4-2	TRBJ2-1	22	CASSRTIGRQGGGRDPYNEQFF
NA	TRBV7-9	TRBJ1-1	12	CASSLASEGAFF
NA	TRBV27	TRBJ1-1	13	CASSFQGSTEAFF
NA	TRBV25-1	TRBJ2-2	14	CASSEGQNTGELFF
TRBD1	TRBV5-1	TRBJ1-2	14	CASSLTGGPYGYTF
NA	TRBV5-6	TRBJ2-1	13	CASSLEGLDEQFF
NA	TRBV7-9	TRBJ1-3	16	CASSLDTRYSGNTIYF
TRBD1	TRBV27	TRBJ1-1	14	CASKEGAVRTEAFF
TRBD2	TRBV7-9	TRBJ2-7	15	CASSTHLAGGYEQYF
NA	TRBV28	TRBJ1-4	15	CASSPPVLGEEKLFF
NA	TRBV25-1	TRBJ1-2	13	CASSEGAGDSYTF
TRBD1	TRBV12-5	TRBJ1-1	18	CASGLDLPTGGRYTEAFF
NA	TRBV6-5	TRBJ1-1	13	CASSLPGNTEAFF
NA	TRBV4-3	TRBJ2-7	12	CASSQDGRGQYF
NA	TRBV5-1	TRBJ1-3	13	CASTPGGGNTIYF
NA	TRBV5-4	TRBJ1-2	15	CASSPDWGRDYGYTF
TRBD2	TRBV5-4	TRBJ2-5	14	CASSSPGRQETQYF
TRBD1	TRBV7-9	TRBJ1-4	16	CASSKRQGSTNEKLFF
NA	TRBV7-9	TRBJ2-5	14	CASSSNRARETQYF
NA	TRBV11-2	TRBJ2-7	11	CASSSGIEQYF
NA	TRBV15	TRBJ1-1	13	CATSSTENTEAFF
NA	TRBV21-1	TRBJ1-2	16	CASRSPSGRDGPGYTF
NA	TRBV30	TRBJ2-7	14	CAWSVRVRDYEQYF
TRBD2	TRBV2	TRBJ2-1	15	CASSERLAGANEQFF
TRBD1	TRBV19	TRBJ2-1	11	CASRTGGEQFF
NA	TRBV29-1	TRBJ1-1	12	CSVVGLAPEAFF
NA	TRBV6-5	TRBJ2-2	14	CASSYGATPGELFF
TRBD1	TRBV10-2	TRBJ1-5	17	CASSESLVDRENQPQHF
NA	TRBV6-4	TRBJ1-1	14	CASRLYRESTEAFF
NA	TRBV6-5	TRBJ1-4	14	CASSLPGANEKLFF
TRBD1	TRBV7-6	TRBJ1-2	14	CASSLGQGLYGYTF